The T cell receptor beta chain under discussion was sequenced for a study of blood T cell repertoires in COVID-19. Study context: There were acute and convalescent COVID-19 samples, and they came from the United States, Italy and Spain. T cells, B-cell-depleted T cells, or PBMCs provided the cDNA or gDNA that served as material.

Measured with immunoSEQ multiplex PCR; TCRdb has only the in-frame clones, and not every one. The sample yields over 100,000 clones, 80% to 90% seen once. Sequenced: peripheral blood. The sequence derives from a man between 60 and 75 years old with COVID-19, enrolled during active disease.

CDR3 region: CASSVGVTTTQYF. CDR3 sequence (DNA): TGTGCCAGCAGCGTAGGTGTGACTACCACGCAGTATTTT. The chain links TRBV9 to TRBJ2-3, with D maybe TRBD2 (5 bases). The CDR3 contains 13 residues. CDR1 is SGDLS, CDR2 YYNGEE, per germline. V lost 0 bases, J lost 9 bases, and 11 bases lay in between.